This T cell receptor (beta chain) was recorded in a study of blood T cell repertoires in COVID-19. Germline V gene lookup returns CDR1 ENHRY and CDR2 SYGVKD. The germline V and J ends were trimmed by 7 bases and 3 bases, with 13 bases remaining between them. The CDR3 runs 15 residues. As processed by the authors: Estimated nucleated cell counts came from reference gene primer amplification. Assay: immunoSEQ multiplex PCR; the TCRdb copy retains only in-frame clones and omits some. The DNA gave D and trimming, while V, J and clone size come from that table. In the table there are more than 95,000 clones, roughly nine tenths of which are singletons.

The TCR was taken from a man aged 65 to 79 who had recovered from COVID-19. The specimen was peripheral blood. The chain is built from TRBV10-3 and TRBJ2-6; D is perhaps TRBD1 (5 bases). The CDR3 loop is CAITPGFGGANVLTF. The DNA for the CDR3 is TGTGCCATCACTCCAGGGTTCGGTGGGGCCAACGTCCTGACTTTC.